This passage covers 22 T cell receptor beta chains from one sample sequenced in a study of cytomegalovirus exposure and HLA in healthy donors. PCR amplification relied on 60 Vbeta primers (plus 13 Jbeta primers). This table comes from immunoSEQ multiplex PCR, and its TCRdb copy is limited to in-frame clones, with some not included. The data hold 150,000 or so clones, with 82% observed a single time. The source material was PBMCs. These receptors originate from a woman between 50 and 59 years old in good health and CMV-seropositive.

This clone was recorded a few times. This chain uses TRBV4-2 with TRBJ2-5, with 7 positions matching TRBD2. Germline CDR1 reads LGHNA; CDR2 reads YNFKEQ. The CDR3 runs 16 residues. Trimming cost V 1 base and J 5 bases; bases outside gene matches: 10. The DNA for the CDR3 is TGTGCCAGCAGCCAAGTTGGGTTCCAGGGAGGGGAGACCCAGTACTTC. Its translation: CASSQVGFQGGETQYF.

The J gene is TRBJ2-3, the V gene TRBV5-4; 7 nucleotides line up with TRBD2. J gave up 1 base and V 4 bases, and 9 bases lay outside the gene matches. The germline V gene encodes CDR1 SGHNT and CDR2 YYREEE (reference sequence). The CDR3 loop spans 16 amino acids. The CDR3 coding sequence is TGTGCCAGCAGCGCTGGGGGGGGTGGAGGCACAGATACGCAGTATTTT. Protein sequence: CASSAGGGGGTDTQYF.

V is TRBV2 and J is TRBJ1-6; TRBD1 might be the D (6 bases). Germline CDR1 reads SNHLY; CDR2 reads FYNNEI. V gave up 6 bases and J gave up 7 bases, with 10 bases separating them. The CDR3 is 13 residues long. The DNA for the CDR3 is TGTGCCAGCAGCCGACAGGTCAATTCACCCCTCCACTTT. It yields the protein CASSRQVNSPLHF.

The chain links TRBV6-4 to TRBJ2-1; 7 bases match TRBD2. Germline trimming cut 5 bases from V and 7 bases from J; bases unmatched to any gene: 11. Germline CDR1 MRHNA, CDR2 SNTAGT. The CDR3 is made up of 15 amino acids. CDR3 residues: CASSPGLQERNEQFF. The CDR3 nucleotides read TGTGCCAGCAGTCCGGGACTACAAGAACGGAATGAGCAGTTCTTC.

The J gene is TRBJ2-7, the V gene TRBV29-1; weak D call: TRBD2 (6 bases). From germline, CDR1 is SQVTM and CDR2 ANQGSEA. V lost 6 bases and J lost 4, with 19 bases in between. This CDR3 comprises 14 residues. This CDR3 reads CSVTFSGRRYEQYF. CDR3 in DNA: TGCAGCGTGACCTTCTCGGGGAGGAGGTACGAGCAGTACTTC.

Written as DNA, the CDR3 is TGTGCCAGTAGCCCCGGACAATCCTACGAGCAGTACTTC. It translates to CASSPGQSYEQYF. V is TRBV19 and J is TRBJ2-7; a possible D gene is TRBD1 (5 bases). The CDR3 contains 13 residues. The ends were cut back, 6 bases at V and 1 base at J, with 10 bases in the middle. The germline V gene encodes CDR1 LNHDA and CDR2 SQIVND (reference sequence).

The genes are TRBV30 and TRBJ2-7; 12 bases line up with TRBD2. The V and J ends lost 0 bases and 4 bases, in that order; junction bases with no gene match: 1. Germline V gene lookup returns CDR1 GTSNPN and CDR2 SVGIG (reference sequence). The CDR3 runs to 14 residues. The CDR3 protein is CAWSVGTSGYEQYF. The CDR3, as DNA: TGTGCCTGGAGTGTAGGGACTAGCGGGTACGAGCAGTACTTC.

The chain has TRBV13 and TRBJ1-1; 9 bases match TRBD1. Germline lookup yields CDR1 PRHDT and CDR2 FYEKMQ (reference sequence). This CDR3 has 14 amino acids. V gave up 0 bases and J gave up 4 bases; unmatched junction bases: 0. In DNA, the CDR3 is TGTGCCAGCAGCTTAGGGGACAGGGGCACTGAAGCTTTCTTT. Protein: CASSLGDRGTEAFF. Supplemented by reference TRBV13 and TRBJ1-1, the full variable domain reads AAGVIQSPRHLIKEKRETATLKCYPIPRHDTVYWYQQGPGQDPQFLISFYEKMQSDKGSIPDRFSAQQFSDYHSELNMSSLELGDSALYFCASSLGDRGTEAFFGQGTRLTVV.

This clone was detected only a few times. The V gene is TRBV9, the J gene TRBJ2-7; maybe TRBD1 (6 bases). Germline V lookup: CDR1 SGDLS, CDR2 YYNGEE. The CDR3 contains 15 residues. Trimming removed 0 bases from V and 4 bases from J, with 14 bases in between. The CDR3 sequence is CASSVAPGAGYEQYF. The CDR3 nucleotides read TGTGCCAGCAGCGTAGCTCCAGGGGCCGGGTACGAGCAGTACTTC.

The rearrangement links TRBV6-1 to TRBJ2-3; a weak D match, TRBD2 (5 bases). V lost 2 bases, J lost 4 bases, and 16 bases lay in between. The CDR3 runs 16 residues. CDR1 and CDR2 (germline): MNHNS, SASEGT. The CDR3: CASSELEPGFPDTQYF. The CDR3 DNA sequence: TGTGCCAGCAGTGAATTGGAGCCGGGGTTCCCAGATACGCAGTATTTT.

This chain links TRBV5-1 with TRBJ2-5, with 8 bases identical to TRBD1. CDR3 length equals 11 residues. Germline-derived CDR1 and CDR2 are SGHRS and YFSETQ. With V trimmed by 4 bases and J by 13 bases, 6 bases remained unmatched. The CDR3 sequence is CASSDRGLLYF. As DNA, the CDR3 is TGCGCCAGCAGCGACAGGGGCCTGTTGTACTTC.

The chain joins TRBV5-6 to TRBJ2-6; D is ambiguous. V was clipped by 0 bases and J by 2 bases, with 6 bases between them. CDR1 is SGHDT, CDR2 YYEEEE, per germline. CDR3 length: 15 amino acids. As DNA, the CDR3 is TGTGCCAGCAGCTTGGGCCTAGCTGGGGCCAACGTCCTGACTTTC. Encoded protein: CASSLGLAGANVLTF.

The chain couples TRBV19 to TRBJ2-3, with 8 bases fitting TRBD2. The CDR3 has 15 amino acids. V trimming: 4 bases; J trimming: 0 bases; junction bases outside the gene matches: 3. Germline assignment: CDR1 LNHDA and CDR2 SQIVND (reference sequence). CDR3 coding DNA: TGTGCCAGTAGTACTAGCGGGCAAAGCACAGATACGCAGTATTTT. Its protein is CASSTSGQSTDTQYF.

The V gene is TRBV7-2, the J gene TRBJ1-1; no reliable D call. CDR3 length: 15 amino acids. Germline lookup yields CDR1 SGHTA and CDR2 FQGNSA. The V and J ends lost 1 base and 5 bases respectively, with 14 bases between them. The CDR3 nucleotides read TGTGCCAGCAGCTTAGACGGCCGAGGCGGGACTGAAGCTTTCTTT. It yields the protein CASSLDGRGGTEAFF. The variable domain in full, completed from reference TRBV7-2 and TRBJ1-1, reads GAGVSQSPSNKVTEKGKDVELRCDPISGHTALYWYRQSLGQGLEFLIYFQGNSAPDKSGLPSDRFSAERTGGSVSTLTIQRTQQEDSAVYLCASSLDGRGGTEAFFGQGTRLTVV.

Worth noting for this clone: One junction end disagrees with the germline gene, perhaps due to a read error. Within the sample, other DNA sequences also encode this same CDR3. The genes are TRBV2 and TRBJ1-4; perhaps TRBD1 as D (6 bases). The CDR3 runs 14 residues. Germline V CDR1 and CDR2: SNHLY, FYNNEI. For the CDR3, the DNA is TGTGCCAGCAGCCACAGGGTTAATAATGAAAAACTATTTTTT. This gives the protein CASSHRVNNEKLFF.

The J gene is TRBJ1-1, the V gene TRBV5-6; D gene ambiguous. Deletions cut 0 bases from V and 3 bases from J, with 6 bases between. The CDR3 length is 13 residues. Germline loops: CDR1 SGHDT, CDR2 YYEEEE. The DNA for the CDR3 is TGTGCCAGCAGCTTGGGAGTCTACACTGAAGCTTTCTTT. As protein: CASSLGVYTEAFF.

This chain joins TRBV15 and TRBJ2-1, with D tentatively TRBD2 (7 bases). The CDR3 length is 17 residues. Between the trimmed V and J ends, which lost 1 base and 7 bases, there was a span of 20 bases. CDR1 is LNHNV and CDR2 is YYDKDF in the germline V gene (reference sequence). Written as DNA, the CDR3 is TGTGCCACCAGCAGAGCCTCACGTAAGGGGGGGCAAAATGAGCAGTTCTTC. It specifies CATSRASRKGGQNEQFF.

This chain connects TRBV5-1 to TRBJ1-1; D not resolved. Trimming took 0 bases from V and 4 from J, leaving 10 bases between them. This CDR3 region has 14 residues. Germline V gives CDR1 SGHRS, CDR2 YFSETQ. This chain's CDR3 is CASSLVGGSTEAFF. The CDR3 DNA reads TGCGCCAGCAGCTTGGTCGGCGGCAGCACTGAAGCTTTCTTT. Supplemented by reference TRBV5-1 and TRBJ1-1, the full variable domain reads KAGVTQTPRYLIKTRGQQVTLSCSPISGHRSVSWYQQTPGQGLQFLFEYFSETQRNKGNFPGRFSGRQFSNSRSEMNVSTLELGDSALYLCASSLVGGSTEAFFGQGTRLTVV.

The chain couples TRBV7-2 to TRBJ2-2; perhaps TRBD1 as D (6 bases). The CDR3 has 13 residues. Germline lookup yields CDR1 SGHTA and CDR2 FQGNSA. V lost 5 bases and J lost 8, with 12 bases in between. The CDR3 DNA follows: TGTGCCAGCAGCCAAGGGGGAACGGGGGAGCTGTTTTTT. This encodes CASSQGGTGELFF.

J is TRBJ1-1 and V is TRBV9; 9 bases fit TRBD1. With 2 bases clipped from V and 7 bases from J, the junction kept 21 bases outside the gene matches. Germline lookup yields CDR1 SGDLS and CDR2 YYNGEE. CDR3 size: 19 residues. CDR3 residues: CASSVVDRGLLPGAGEAFF. CDR3 nucleotides: TGTGCCAGCAGCGTCGTGGACAGGGGACTTCTCCCTGGCGCCGGTGAAGCTTTCTTT.

The chain carries TRBV19 and TRBJ2-3; D may be TRBD2 (7 bases). The V gene lost 10 bases and the J gene lost 2 bases, with 19 bases spanning the gap. Germline V CDR1 and CDR2: LNHDA, SQIVND (reference sequence). The CDR3 is 15 amino acids. The CDR3 bases are TGTGCCACCAGCGAGGGGGGGCCTTACACAGATACGCAGTATTTT. Translating it yields CATSEGGPYTDTQYF.

This sequence joins TRBV27 and TRBJ1-3; D unclear. The germline gives CDR1 MNHEY, CDR2 SMNVEV (reference sequence). The CDR3 consists of 15 residues. Trimming removed 4 bases at V and 2 bases at J, with 12 bases between. The CDR3 DNA is TGTGCCAGCAGTTCTCTGCGCGGGGCTGGAAACACCATATATTTT. It is translated as CASSSLRGAGNTIYF.